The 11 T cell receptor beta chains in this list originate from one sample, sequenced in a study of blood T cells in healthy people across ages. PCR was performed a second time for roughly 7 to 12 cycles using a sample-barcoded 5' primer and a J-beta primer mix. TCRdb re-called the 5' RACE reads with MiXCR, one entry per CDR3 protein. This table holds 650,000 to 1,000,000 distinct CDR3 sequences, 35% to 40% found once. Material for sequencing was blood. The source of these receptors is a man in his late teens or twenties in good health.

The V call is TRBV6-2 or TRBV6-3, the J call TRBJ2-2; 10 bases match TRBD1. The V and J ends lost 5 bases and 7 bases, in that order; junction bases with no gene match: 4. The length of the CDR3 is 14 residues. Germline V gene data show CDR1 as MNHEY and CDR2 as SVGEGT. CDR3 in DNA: TGTGCCAGCAGTCGACAGGGGGCACACGGGGAGCTGTTTTTT. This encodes CASSRQGAHGELFF.

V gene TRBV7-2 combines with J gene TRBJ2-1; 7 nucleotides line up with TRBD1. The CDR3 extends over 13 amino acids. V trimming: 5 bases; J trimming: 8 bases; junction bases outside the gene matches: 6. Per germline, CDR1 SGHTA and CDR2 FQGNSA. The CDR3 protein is CASSANQGDEQFF. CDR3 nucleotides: TGTGCCAGCAGCGCGAACCAGGGGGATGAGCAGTTCTTC.

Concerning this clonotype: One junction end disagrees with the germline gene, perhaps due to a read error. The DNA of the CDR3 is TGTGCCAGCTCACCATATTCGGAGAACACTGGAGCTTTCTTT. The encoded protein is CASSPYSENTGAFF. This rearrangement joins TRBV18 to TRBJ1-1, with unresolved D. This CDR3 is 14 amino acids long. Germline CDR1 reads KGHSH; CDR2 reads LQKENI.

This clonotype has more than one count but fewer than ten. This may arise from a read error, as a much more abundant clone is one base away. The DNA of the CDR3 is TGTGCCCATTCTCGACCCCTTTGGCGAACCTACGAGCAGTTCTTC. Encoded protein: CAHSRPLWRTYEQFF. The genes are TRBV25-1 and TRBJ2-1; no definite D call. Germline V gene data show CDR1 as MGHDK and CDR2 as SYGVNS. This CDR3 contains 15 residues. V lost 11 bases, J lost 10 bases, and 27 bases lay in between.

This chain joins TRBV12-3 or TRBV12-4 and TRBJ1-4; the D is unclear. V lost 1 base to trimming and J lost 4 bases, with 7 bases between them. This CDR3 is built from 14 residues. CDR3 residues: CASSLGDINEKLFF. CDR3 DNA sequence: TGTGCCAGCAGTTTAGGCGACATTAATGAAAAACTGTTTTTT.

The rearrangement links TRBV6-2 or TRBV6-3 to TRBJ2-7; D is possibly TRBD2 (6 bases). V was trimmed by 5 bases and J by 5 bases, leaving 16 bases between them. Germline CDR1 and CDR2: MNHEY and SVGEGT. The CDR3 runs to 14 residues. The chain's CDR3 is CASSDGGSHHEQYF. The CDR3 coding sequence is TGTGCCAGCAGTGACGGAGGGTCCCACCACGAGCAGTACTTC.

CDR3 residues: CASSERQMATEAFF. The CDR3 DNA sequence: TGTGCCAGCAGTGAACGACAGATGGCCACTGAAGCTTTCTTT. The J gene is TRBJ1-1, the V gene TRBV6-1; perhaps TRBD1 as D (5 bases). The V gene's germline CDR1 is MNHNS and CDR2 SASEGT. CDR3 length equals 14 residues. V lost 2 bases, J lost 4 bases, and 11 bases lay in between.

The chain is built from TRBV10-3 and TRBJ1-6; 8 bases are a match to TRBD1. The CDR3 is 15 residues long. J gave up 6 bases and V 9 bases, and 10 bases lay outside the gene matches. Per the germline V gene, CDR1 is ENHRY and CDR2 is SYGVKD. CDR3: CAIAPTGEFNSPLHF. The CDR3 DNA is TGTGCCATAGCCCCGACAGGGGAGTTTAATTCACCCCTCCACTTT.

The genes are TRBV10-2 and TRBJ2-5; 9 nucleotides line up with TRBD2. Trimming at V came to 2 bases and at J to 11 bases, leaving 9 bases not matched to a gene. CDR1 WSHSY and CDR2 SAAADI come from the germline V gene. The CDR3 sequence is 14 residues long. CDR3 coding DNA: TGCGCCAGCAGTGAGGGGACTAGCACCAATGAGCAGTACTTC. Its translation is CASSEGTSTNEQYF.

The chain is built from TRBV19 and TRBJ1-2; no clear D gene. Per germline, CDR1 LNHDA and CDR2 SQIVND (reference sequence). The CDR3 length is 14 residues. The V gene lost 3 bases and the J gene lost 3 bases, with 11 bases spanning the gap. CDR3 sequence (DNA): TGTGCCAGTAGTATTTCTCGAACAGACTATGGCTACACCTTC. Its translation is CASSISRTDYGYTF.

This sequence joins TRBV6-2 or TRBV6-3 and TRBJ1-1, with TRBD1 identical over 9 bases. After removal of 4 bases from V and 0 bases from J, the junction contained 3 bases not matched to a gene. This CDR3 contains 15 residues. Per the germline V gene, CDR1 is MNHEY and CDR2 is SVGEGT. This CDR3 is CASSFGQGMNTEAFF. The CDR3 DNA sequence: TGTGCCAGCAGTTTCGGACAGGGGATGAACACTGAAGCTTTCTTT.